This TCR beta chain originates from a study of metastatic and nonmetastatic thyroid tumors. General study results and limits: A significant increase in TCR beta diversity was reportedly seen in malignant thyroid tumors relative to benign nodules, in blood and tumor.

MiXCR re-clonotyped the PCR reads for TCRdb. The sample records some 15,000 clones, about a sixth being singletons. All patients were treatment-naive before thyroid surgery. About this clone: Its antigen is unidentified.

This CDR3 is built from 16 residues. V dropped 0 bases and J dropped 4 bases, with 13 bases sitting between them. In germline, CDR1 is SEHNR, CDR2 FQNEAQ (reference sequence). The sequence was obtained from a female donor with papillary thyroid cancer or a benign thyroid nodule (not recorded which). Some clones in this sample may be carry-over from other donors' samples. Sequenced material: blood. The chain joins TRBV7-9 to TRBJ2-4, with a weak D call TRBD2 (6 bases). Here the CDR3 DNA reads TGTGCCAGCAGCTTAGCGGGGCCGGGGGATAAAAACATTCAGTACTTC. Its translation is CASSLAGPGDKNIQYF.